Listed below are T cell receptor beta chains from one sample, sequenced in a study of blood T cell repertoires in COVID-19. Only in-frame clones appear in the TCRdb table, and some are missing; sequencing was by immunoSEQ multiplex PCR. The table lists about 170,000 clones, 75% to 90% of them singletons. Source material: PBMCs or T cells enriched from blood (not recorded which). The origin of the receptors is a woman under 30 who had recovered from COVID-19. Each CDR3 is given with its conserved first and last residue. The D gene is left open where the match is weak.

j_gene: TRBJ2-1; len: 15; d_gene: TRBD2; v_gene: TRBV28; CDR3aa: CASKELAGEVNEQFF
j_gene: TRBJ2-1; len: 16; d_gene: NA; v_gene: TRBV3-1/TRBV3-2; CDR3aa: CASSQDRALSYNEQFF
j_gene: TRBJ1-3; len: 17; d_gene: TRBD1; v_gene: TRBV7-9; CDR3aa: CASSLGAPGGTGNTIYF
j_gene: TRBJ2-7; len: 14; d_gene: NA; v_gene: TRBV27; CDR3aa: CASMIQRGHYEQYF
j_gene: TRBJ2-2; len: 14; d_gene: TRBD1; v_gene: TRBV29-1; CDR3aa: CSVADRVNTGELFF
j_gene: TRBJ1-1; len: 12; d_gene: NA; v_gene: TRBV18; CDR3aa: CASLATGNEAFF
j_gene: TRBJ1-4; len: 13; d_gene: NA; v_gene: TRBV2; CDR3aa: CASSGSVGGELFF
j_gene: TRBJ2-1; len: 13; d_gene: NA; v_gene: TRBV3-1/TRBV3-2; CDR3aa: CASSQDTGSQQFF
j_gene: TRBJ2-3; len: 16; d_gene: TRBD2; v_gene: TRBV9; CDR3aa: CASSPVTSGPQSTQYF
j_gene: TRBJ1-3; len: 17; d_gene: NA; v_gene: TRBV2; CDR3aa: CASSAWSGGFSGNTIYF
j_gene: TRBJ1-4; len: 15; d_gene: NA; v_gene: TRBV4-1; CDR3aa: CAGGGAPTTNEKLFF
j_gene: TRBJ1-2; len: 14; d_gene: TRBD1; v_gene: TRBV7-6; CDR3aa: CASSSLDRGYGYTF
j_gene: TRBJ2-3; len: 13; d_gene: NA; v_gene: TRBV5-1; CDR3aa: CASSNMGTDTQYF